There are a few counts of the clone carrying this T cell receptor (beta chain). Its antigen remains unknown. The source of the sample is a study of human T cells and chemical hapten exposure. TCRdb analysed the RACE reads with MiXCR anew, one entry per CDR3 protein. This sample has about 250,000 distinct CDR3 sequences; roughly 7.7% occur once, and the top ten carry 1.2%. The CDR3 spans 15 residues. The ends were cut back, 2 bases at V and 1 base at J, with 11 bases in the middle. Per the germline V gene, CDR1 is SGHNT and CDR2 is YENEEA. Study results and limitations: After DPC sensitization, TCRs above 1 in 1000 frequency showed no change. The donors suffered from alopecia, so their immune response may not match that of healthy people.

The time point denotes: pre-sensitization, week 0. The treatment here: therapeutic diphenylcyclopropenone sensitization with weekly scalp DPC. The genes are TRBV11-3 and TRBJ1-1; D may be TRBD1 (6 bases). The source of this sequence is a man younger than 35 with alopecia areata. Some clones in this sample may be carry-over from other donors' samples. The sequencing used whole blood, collected in connection with sensitization to the hapten diphenylcyclopropenone (DPC). The CDR3 loop reads CASSLSYRANTEAFF. In DNA form, the CDR3 reads TGTGCCAGCAGCTTAAGTTACAGGGCGAACACTGAAGCTTTCTTT.